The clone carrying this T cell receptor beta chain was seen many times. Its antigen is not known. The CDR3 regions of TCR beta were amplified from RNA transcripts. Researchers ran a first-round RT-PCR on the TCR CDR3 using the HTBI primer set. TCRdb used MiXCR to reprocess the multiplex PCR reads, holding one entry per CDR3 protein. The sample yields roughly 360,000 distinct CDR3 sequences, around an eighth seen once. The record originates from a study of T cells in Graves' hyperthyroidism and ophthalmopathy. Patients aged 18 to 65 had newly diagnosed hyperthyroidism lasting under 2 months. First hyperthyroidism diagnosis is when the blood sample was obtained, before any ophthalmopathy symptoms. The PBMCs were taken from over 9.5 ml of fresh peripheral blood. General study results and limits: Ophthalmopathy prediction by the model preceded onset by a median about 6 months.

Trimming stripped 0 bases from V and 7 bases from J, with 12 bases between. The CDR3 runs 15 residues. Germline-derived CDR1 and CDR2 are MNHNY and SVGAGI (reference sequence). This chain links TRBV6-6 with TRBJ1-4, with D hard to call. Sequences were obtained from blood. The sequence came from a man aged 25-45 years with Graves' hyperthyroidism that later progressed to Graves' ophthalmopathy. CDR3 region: CASSYSIGVGEKLFF. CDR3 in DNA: TGTGCCAGCAGTTACTCGATCGGGGTGGGTGAAAAACTGTTTTTT.